This T cell receptor beta chain was identified in a study of T cells in narcolepsy. V dropped 5 bases and J dropped 2; count of bases not matched to a gene: 7. This CDR3 has 17 residues. Germline CDR1 and CDR2: SEHNR and FQNEAQ (reference sequence). Study-level results: No autoreactive T cell clone sequences appeared in some memory CD4+ repertoires. Autoreactive HCRT-specific and TRIB2-specific clonotypes were marked in same-patient CSF-versus-blood CD4+ comparisons. Blood of same and different patients, but not healthy controls, reportedly held recurring autoreactive clonotypes.

Sequenced by immunoSEQ multiplex PCR; TCRdb stores in-frame clones only, minus some. Among 35,000 to 40,000 clones listed, approximately 85% were seen once. Regarding this clone: Its antigen is not identified.

The sequencing input was CD45RA- memory CD4+ T cells from PBMCs. The chain recombines TRBV7-9 with TRBJ2-6; TRBD1 aligns across 9 bases. The receptor was isolated from a human donor with narcolepsy. The CDR3 nucleotides are TGTGCCAGCAGCAAGGGACAGGGAGGCACTGGGGCCAACGTCCTGACTTTC. It yields the protein CASSKGQGGTGANVLTF.